These 32 T cell receptor beta chains share one sample of origin, sequenced in a study of T cell repertoires in cytomegalovirus infection. One entry per CDR3 protein results from TCRdb running MiXCR on the reads. Of under 850,000 distinct CDR3 sequences in the sample, around 31% are singletons; the top ten hold around a sixth. These receptors are not linked to any known antigen. The specimen comprised cultured PBMCs, sampled from culture after CMV antigen stimulation. The receptors here all came from a human donor in good health (CMV status not recorded). Some clones in this sample may be carry-over from other donors' samples.

This clonotype has just a few counts. The V and J genes are TRBV29-1 and TRBJ2-7; the match to TRBD1 covers 10 bases. Germline CDR1 and CDR2: SQVTM and ANQGSEA. V trimming: 1 base; J trimming: 4 bases; junction bases outside the gene matches: 1. The CDR3 is 13 residues long. CDR3 protein: CSVEGQGAYEQYF. CDR3 coding DNA: TGCAGCGTTGAAGGACAGGGGGCTTACGAGCAGTACTTC.

The genes are TRBV20-1 and TRBJ2-3, with a tentative D call TRBD2 (5 bases). Germline V gene data show CDR1 as DFQATT and CDR2 as SNEGSKA (reference sequence). CDR3 size: 14 residues. V was shortened by 3 bases and J by 4 bases, with 14 bases between the two germline ends. DNA of the CDR3: TGCAGTGCTAGCCCACTAGAGGGCCCAGATACGCAGTATTTT. Amino acid sequence: CSASPLEGPDTQYF.

The CDR3 nucleotides are TGTGCCAGCAGTTTACCCTGGACAGGGGGCGGTGGCTACACCTTC. It encodes CASSLPWTGGGGYTF. The rearrangement uses TRBV12-3 or TRBV12-4 and TRBJ1-2, with 11 bases aligning to TRBD1. J lost 7 bases, V lost 2 bases, and 6 bases had no gene match. The CDR3 loop spans 15 amino acids.

The CDR3 DNA reads as TGTGCCAGCAGCTCCGGCCCGGGCCAGCCCCAGCATTTT. It is translated as CASSSGPGQPQHF. This rearrangement joins TRBV7-8 to TRBJ1-5; no definite D call. The CDR3 has 13 amino acids. The V gene lost 4 bases and the J gene lost 7 bases, with 11 bases spanning the gap. Germline V gene sequence: CDR1 SGHVS, CDR2 FQNEAQ.

The V call is TRBV20-1, the J call TRBJ2-1; D not certain. The CDR3 is made up of 13 amino acids. Trimming removed 6 bases from V and 5 bases from J, with 14 bases in between. Per germline, CDR1 DFQATT and CDR2 SNEGSKA (reference sequence). CDR3 region: CSAPEFPDNEQFF. The CDR3, as DNA: TGCAGTGCCCCAGAATTCCCCGACAATGAGCAGTTCTTC.

This rearrangement joins TRBV19 to TRBJ1-4; D might be TRBD1 (6 bases). Germline loops: CDR1 LNHDA, CDR2 SQIVND (reference sequence). V was cut by 5 bases and J by 3 bases, with 19 bases left in between. The CDR3 consists of 17 residues. CDR3 sequence reads: CASSRIPGEPANEKLFF. CDR3 bases: TGTGCCAGTAGTCGGATCCCAGGGGAGCCGGCTAATGAAAAACTGTTTTTT.

The chain links TRBV10-3 to TRBJ1-4; a possible D gene is TRBD1 (6 bases). Trimming pared 4 bases from V and 8 bases from J, leaving 14 bases between. Germline values: CDR1 ENHRY, CDR2 SYGVKD. The CDR3 contains 14 residues. The CDR3 loop reads CAISAPGTREKLFF. Here the CDR3 DNA reads TGTGCCATCAGTGCCCCCGGGACACGCGAAAAACTGTTTTTT.

The chain combines TRBV30 with TRBJ1-1, with D unclear. Germline lookup yields CDR1 GTSNPN and CDR2 SVGIG (reference sequence). This CDR3 comprises 12 residues. Deletions cut 7 bases from V and 5 bases from J, with 14 bases between. The CDR3 here is CAYWRKWTEAFF. The DNA for the CDR3 is TGTGCCTATTGGCGGAAGTGGACTGAAGCTTTCTTT.

This chain's CDR3 is CASTKRAETQYF. Here the CDR3 DNA reads TGTGCCAGCACCAAACGAGCTGAGACCCAGTACTTC. This rearrangement joins TRBV28 to TRBJ2-5; D uncertain. Germline lookup yields CDR1 MDHEN and CDR2 SYDVKM. The CDR3 covers 12 residues. V was shortened by 7 bases and J by 5 bases, with 11 bases between the two germline ends.

The J gene is TRBJ1-1, the V gene TRBV2, with D unresolved. V shed 6 bases and J shed 3 bases, with 17 bases lying between them. The CDR3 extends over 15 amino acids. The germline V gene encodes CDR1 SNHLY and CDR2 FYNNEI. CDR3 in amino acids: CASRGSRLSYTEAFF. In nucleotides, the CDR3 is TGTGCCAGCAGAGGTAGTAGGTTGAGTTACACTGAAGCTTTCTTT.

This rearrangement joins TRBV6-1 to TRBJ2-1, with TRBD2 matching over 12 bases. This CDR3 has 16 amino acids. Germline V CDR1 and CDR2: MNHNS, SASEGT. V lost 6 bases, J lost 10 bases, and 13 bases stayed unmatched. The CDR3 is CASRPPGTSGLYEQFF. CDR3 nucleotides: TGTGCCAGCAGACCGCCCGGGACTAGCGGGTTATACGAGCAGTTCTTC.

The chain couples TRBV14 to TRBJ1-1; D uncertain. Trimming cost V 1 base and J 3 bases, with 3 bases left between them. Germline CDR1 and CDR2: SGHDN and FVKESK. CDR3 size: 12 residues. Here the CDR3 DNA reads TGTGCCAGCAGCCAAGTCTACACTGAAGCTTTCTTT. This sequence encodes CASSQVYTEAFF. The complete variable domain, with remaining parts taken from reference TRBV14 and TRBJ1-1, reads EAGVTQFPSHSVIEKGQTVTLRCDPISGHDNLYWYRRVMGKEIKFLLHFVKESKQDESGMPNNRFLAERTGGTYSTLKVQPAELEDSGVYFCASSQVYTEAFFGQGTRLTVV.

This clonotype has ten or more counts. The chain recombines TRBV19 with TRBJ1-6; no firm D call. CDR1 LNHDA and CDR2 SQIVND come from the germline V gene (reference sequence). The CDR3 totals 14 residues. V was clipped by 8 bases and J by 0 bases, with 8 bases between them. CDR3 residues: CASRRSSYNSPLHF. The CDR3 DNA reads TGTGCCAGTCGACGGAGCTCCTATAATTCACCCCTCCACTTT.

The chain couples TRBV10-3 to TRBJ2-5; D may be TRBD1 or TRBD2 (5 bases each). V was pared by 6 bases and J by 3 bases, with 8 bases between. Germline CDR1 and CDR2: ENHRY and SYGVKD. CDR3 length equals 12 residues. CDR3 sequence: CAISREKETQYF. As DNA, the CDR3 is TGTGCCATCAGCAGGGAGAAAGAGACCCAGTACTTC.

The chain is built from TRBV7-9 and TRBJ1-1; D is unclear. Looked up from germline, CDR1 is SEHNR and CDR2 is FQNEAQ (reference sequence). The ends were cut back, 4 bases at V and 7 bases at J, with 10 bases in the middle. This CDR3 contains 12 residues. CDR3 nucleotides: TGTGCCAGCAGCTCAAAGTGGCATGAAGCTTTCTTT. This gives the protein CASSSKWHEAFF.

This clonotype appeared many times. One end of the junction fails to match germline, which may point to a read error. The rearrangement joins TRBV11-2 to TRBJ2-7; TRBD2 agrees at 13 bases. Germline loops: CDR1 SGHAT, CDR2 FQNNGV. The CDR3 contains 15 residues. Here the CDR3 reads CASSPTQGLAGIRDF. The CDR3 DNA sequence: TGTGCCAGCAGCCCAACTCAGGGACTAGCGGGGATCCGGGACTTC. Full variable domain (rest looked up from reference TRBV11-2 and TRBJ2-7): EAGVAQSPRYKIIEKRQSVAFWCNPISGHATLYWYQQILGQGPKLLIQFQNNGVVDDSQLPKDRFSAERLKGVDSTLKIQPAKLEDSAVYLCASSPTQGLAGIRDFGPGTRLTVT.

The V gene is TRBV12-3 or TRBV12-4, the J gene TRBJ2-1; the D is unclear. Trimming cost V 8 bases and J 4 bases, with 12 bases left between them. This CDR3 contains 13 residues. The CDR3 loop reads CASRFGAYNEQFF. CDR3 sequence (DNA): TGTGCCAGCCGCTTTGGTGCTTACAATGAGCAGTTCTTC.

This clonotype was observed a handful of times. The chain recombines TRBV7-2 with TRBJ2-1, with D possibly called TRBD1 or TRBD2 (7 bases each). The CDR3 covers 14 residues. Germline-derived CDR1 and CDR2 are SGHTA and FQGNSA. V was shortened by 3 bases and J by 5 bases, with 11 bases between the two germline ends. CDR3 region: CASSLTGTNNEQFF. The CDR3 nucleotides are TGTGCCAGCAGCTTGACAGGGACTAACAATGAGCAGTTCTTC. The full variable domain, in which reference TRBV7-2 and TRBJ2-1 provide the parts outside the CDR3, is GAGVSQSPSNKVTEKGKDVELRCDPISGHTALYWYRQSLGQGLEFLIYFQGNSAPDKSGLPSDRFSAERTGGSVSTLTIQRTQQEDSAVYLCASSLTGTNNEQFFGPGTRLTVL.

This clonotype was picked up a small number of times. The CDR3 is CASSSRVGNQPQHF. The DNA of the CDR3 is TGTGCCAGCAGCTCCCGGGTGGGCAATCAGCCCCAGCATTTT. This rearrangement joins TRBV2 to TRBJ1-5; D gene unclear. V dropped 6 bases and J dropped 2 bases, with 11 bases sitting between them. Germline lookup yields CDR1 SNHLY and CDR2 FYNNEI. CDR3 length equals 14 residues.

The rearrangement joins TRBV6-8 to TRBJ2-5, with TRBD1 identical over 9 bases. Trimming at V came to 4 bases and at J to 4 bases, leaving 7 bases not matched to a gene. The CDR3 sequence is 15 residues long. CDR1 MNHGY and CDR2 SAAAGT come from the germline V gene. The CDR3 region is CASSLQGAKGETQYF. As DNA, the CDR3 is TGTGCCAGCAGTTTACAGGGGGCGAAAGGAGAGACCCAGTACTTC.

The chain combines TRBV20-1 with TRBJ2-3; no clear D gene. The CDR3 consists of 12 residues. Deletions cut 2 bases from V and 2 bases from J, with 5 bases between. Germline V gene lookup returns CDR1 DFQATT and CDR2 SNEGSKA (reference sequence). CDR3 in DNA: TGCAGTGCTAGATTCTCCACAGATACGCAGTATTTT. This encodes CSARFSTDTQYF.

The sample holds a few counts of this clonotype. The chain carries TRBV4-2 and TRBJ2-1; the match to TRBD2 covers 9 bases. This CDR3 comprises 16 residues. CDR1 LGHNA and CDR2 YNFKEQ come from the germline V gene. Germline trimming cut 3 bases from V and 2 bases from J; bases unmatched to any gene: 5. The DNA for the CDR3 is TGTGCCAGCAGCCAGTTAGCGGGGGTAACCTACAATGAGCAGTTCTTC. It translates to CASSQLAGVTYNEQFF.

The CDR3 loop reads CASSLVGTASYEQYF. The CDR3 DNA reads TGTGCCAGCAGCTTGGTTGGGACAGCGAGTTACGAGCAGTACTTC. J is TRBJ2-7 and V is TRBV5-5; 7 positions agree with TRBD1. CDR1 and CDR2 from the germline V gene are SGHKS and YYEKEE (reference sequence). V lost 0 bases to trimming and J lost 4 bases; unmatched junction nucleotides: 7. CDR3 length: 15 residues.

The rearrangement uses TRBV20-1 and TRBJ2-3; the D gene is possibly TRBD2 (6 bases). V was clipped by 1 base and J by 0 bases, with 11 bases between them. Germline loops: CDR1 DFQATT, CDR2 SNEGSKA (reference sequence). This CDR3 is built from 15 residues. The CDR3 nucleotides are TGCAGTGCTAGAGCAGTGGCGGGGAGCACAGATACGCAGTATTTT. This translates into CSARAVAGSTDTQYF.

This clonotype was detected only a few times. This sequence joins TRBV10-3 and TRBJ1-4, with no clear D. The CDR3 loop spans 15 amino acids. The V end lost 5 bases, the J end lost 3 bases, and 13 bases lay between the germline ends. From germline, CDR1 is ENHRY and CDR2 SYGVKD. The CDR3 protein is CAISPRKEPNEKLFF. The CDR3 DNA reads as TGTGCCATCAGTCCCAGGAAAGAGCCTAATGAAAAACTGTTTTTT.

The chain links TRBV3-1 to TRBJ2-1; 8 nucleotides line up with TRBD2. V shed 3 bases and J 4 bases; nucleotides not matched to a gene: 2. The CDR3 spans 14 residues. Germline CDR1 is LGHDT and CDR2 is YNNKEL (reference sequence). The CDR3: CASSHSGTYNEQFF. The CDR3 DNA reads TGTGCCAGCAGCCATAGCGGGACTTACAATGAGCAGTTCTTC.

The chain uses TRBV6-6 and TRBJ2-2; TRBD2 might be the D (5 bases). Between the trimmed V and J ends, which lost 5 bases and 4 bases, there was a span of 14 bases. The CDR3 contains 15 residues. Looked up from germline, CDR1 is MNHNY and CDR2 is SVGAGI (reference sequence). Written as DNA, the CDR3 is TGTGCCAGCAGTCTTCTAGCTGCGGGCACCGGGGAGCTGTTTTTT. Protein sequence: CASSLLAAGTGELFF.

The chain carries TRBV18 and TRBJ2-7, with 9 nucleotides matching TRBD2. Germline CDR1 is KGHSH and CDR2 is LQKENI. V was pared by 4 bases and J by 6 bases, with 10 bases of the junction left unmatched. This CDR3 is 15 amino acids long. CDR3: CASSLSGTSYSEQYF. CDR3 nucleotide sequence: TGTGCCAGCTCACTTTCCGGGACTAGCTACTCCGAGCAGTACTTC.

This clonotype occurred a few times. The chain recombines TRBV7-8 with TRBJ2-7, with D unclear. The CDR3 extends over 13 amino acids. V gave up 1 base and J gave up 1 base, with 5 bases separating them. Per the germline V gene, CDR1 is SGHVS and CDR2 is FQNEAQ. In nucleotides, the CDR3 is TGTGCCAGCAGCTTAGTGGATTCCTACGAGCAGTACTTC. Its translation is CASSLVDSYEQYF.

This clonotype has just a few counts. The genes are TRBV4-2 and TRBJ2-7, with TRBD2 matching 8 bases. V was pared by 0 bases and J by 1 base, with 5 bases of the junction left unmatched. CDR1 and CDR2 from the germline V gene are LGHNA and YNFKEQ. CDR3 length: 16 amino acids. The CDR3: CASSQDPGGESYEQYF. CDR3 nucleotides: TGTGCCAGCAGCCAAGATCCGGGGGGGGAATCCTACGAGCAGTACTTC.

The J gene is TRBJ1-3, the V gene TRBV12-3 or TRBV12-4; D gene unclear. The CDR3 length is 14 residues. The V end lost 5 bases, the J end lost 0 bases, and 8 bases lay between the germline ends. DNA of the CDR3: TGTGCCAGCAGTCCATACAACTCTGGAAACACCATATATTTT. Amino acid sequence: CASSPYNSGNTIYF.

The chain has TRBV20-1 and TRBJ2-1; perhaps TRBD1 as D (7 bases). CDR1 and CDR2 (germline): DFQATT, SNEGSKA (reference sequence). The CDR3 is 15 amino acids. V lost 0 bases and J 10 bases, leaving 19 bases between the germline ends. The CDR3 loop is CSARDLGQGGYEQFF. In DNA form, the CDR3 reads TGCAGTGCTAGAGATCTAGGGCAGGGGGGCTACGAGCAGTTCTTC.